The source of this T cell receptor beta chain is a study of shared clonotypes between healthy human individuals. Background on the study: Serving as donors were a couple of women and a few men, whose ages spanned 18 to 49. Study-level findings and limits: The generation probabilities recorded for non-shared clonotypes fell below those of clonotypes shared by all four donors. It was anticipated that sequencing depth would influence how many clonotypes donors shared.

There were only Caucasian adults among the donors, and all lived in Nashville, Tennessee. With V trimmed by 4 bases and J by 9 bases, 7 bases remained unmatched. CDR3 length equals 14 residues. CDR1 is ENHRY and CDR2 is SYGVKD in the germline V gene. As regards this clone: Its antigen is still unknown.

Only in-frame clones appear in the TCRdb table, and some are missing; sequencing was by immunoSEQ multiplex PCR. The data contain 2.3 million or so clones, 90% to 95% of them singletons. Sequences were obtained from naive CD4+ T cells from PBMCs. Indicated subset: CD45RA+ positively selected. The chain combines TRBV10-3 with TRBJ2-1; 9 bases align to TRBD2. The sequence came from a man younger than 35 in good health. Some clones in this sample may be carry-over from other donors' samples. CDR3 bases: TGTGCCATCAGTGCTAGCGGGACTGGGGGTGAGCAGTTCTTC. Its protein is CAISASGTGGEQFF.